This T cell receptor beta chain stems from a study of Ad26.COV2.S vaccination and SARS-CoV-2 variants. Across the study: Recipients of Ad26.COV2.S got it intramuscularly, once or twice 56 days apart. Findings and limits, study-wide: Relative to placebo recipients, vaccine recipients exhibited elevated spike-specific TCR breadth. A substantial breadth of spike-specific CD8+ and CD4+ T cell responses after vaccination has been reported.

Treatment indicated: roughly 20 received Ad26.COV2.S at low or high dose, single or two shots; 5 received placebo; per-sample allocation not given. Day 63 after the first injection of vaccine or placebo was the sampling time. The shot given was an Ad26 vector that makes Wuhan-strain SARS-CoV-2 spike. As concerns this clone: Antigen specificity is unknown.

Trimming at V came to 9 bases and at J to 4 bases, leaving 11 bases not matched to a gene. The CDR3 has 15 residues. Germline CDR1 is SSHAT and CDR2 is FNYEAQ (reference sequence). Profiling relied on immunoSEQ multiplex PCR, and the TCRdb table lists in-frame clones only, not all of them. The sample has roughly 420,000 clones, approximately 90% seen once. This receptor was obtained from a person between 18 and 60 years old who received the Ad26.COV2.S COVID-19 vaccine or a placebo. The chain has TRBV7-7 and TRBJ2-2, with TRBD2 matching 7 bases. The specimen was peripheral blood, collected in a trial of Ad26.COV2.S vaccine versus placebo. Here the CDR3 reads CASSEGLYLTGELFF. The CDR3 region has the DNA TGTGCCAGTTCAGAGGGACTATACCTCACCGGGGAGCTGTTTTTT.